The 20 T cell receptor beta chains given below trace back to one sample, sequenced in a study of blood T cell repertoires in COVID-19. Data came from immunoSEQ multiplex PCR; TCRdb stores just in-frame clones and leaves some out. In the table there are 200,000 to 250,000 clones, less than 90% of which are singletons. Sequences were obtained from peripheral blood. The source of these receptors is a woman aged 45-65 years with acute or convalescent COVID-19.

The rearrangement uses TRBV27 and TRBJ1-1, with D possibly TRBD1 on 5 matching bases. Trimming took 3 bases from V and 7 from J, leaving 12 bases between them. The CDR3 has 13 residues. Germline loops: CDR1 MNHEY, CDR2 SMNVEV (reference sequence). CDR3 loop: CASSFQGLSEAFF. The CDR3 nucleotides read TGTGCCAGCAGTTTCCAGGGTTTGAGTGAAGCTTTCTTT.

This clone was counted once. The V gene is TRBV6-1, the J gene TRBJ1-2; TRBD1 matches at 9 bases. V gave up 6 bases and J gave up 6 bases; unmatched junction bases: 14. Germline CDR1 and CDR2: MNHNS and SASEGT. The CDR3 extends over 16 amino acids. CDR3 sequence: CASRETGGDVFDGYTF. The CDR3 DNA reads TGTGCCAGCAGAGAAACAGGGGGCGACGTTTTTGATGGCTACACCTTC.

This sequence joins TRBV6-5 and TRBJ1-1, with 7 bases lining up with TRBD1. The CDR3 runs 15 residues. V lost 6 bases and J lost 0; bases outside the gene matches: 7. Per the germline V gene, CDR1 is MNHEY and CDR2 is SVGAGI. The CDR3 DNA reads as TGTGCCAGCAGCGGGCGACAGGGATTGAACACTGAAGCTTTCTTT. Protein product: CASSGRQGLNTEAFF.

This clone was observed a few times. The rearrangement links TRBV3-1 (or the pseudogene TRBV3-2) to TRBJ2-4, with TRBD1 matching over 11 bases. V dropped 1 base and J dropped 0; count of bases not matched to a gene: 8. The CDR3 is 19 amino acids. CDR1 is LGHDT and CDR2 is YNNKEL in the germline V gene (reference sequence). The CDR3 DNA reads TGTGCCAGCAGCCAAGGGAGGGACAGGGGGTTGGGAGCCAAAAACATTCAGTACTTC. It encodes CASSQGRDRGLGAKNIQYF.

The chain joins TRBV6-4 to TRBJ2-3, with TRBD2 matching 9 bases. V shed 5 bases and J 4 bases; nucleotides not matched to a gene: 4. There are 14 residues in the CDR3. Germline V CDR1 and CDR2: MRHNA, SNTAGT. The CDR3 DNA follows: TGTGCCAGCAGTATAGCGGGGGATTCAGATACGCAGTATTTT. Protein product: CASSIAGDSDTQYF.

This chain joins TRBV18 and TRBJ1-5; 9 bases are a match to TRBD1. This CDR3 has 16 amino acids. In germline, CDR1 is KGHSH, CDR2 LQKENI. Trimming cost V 3 bases and J 3 bases; bases outside gene matches: 6. The CDR3 sequence: CASSPDTGGPNQPQHF. In DNA form, the CDR3 reads TGTGCCAGCTCACCTGATACAGGGGGCCCCAATCAGCCCCAGCATTTT.

This chain joins TRBV4-1 and TRBJ2-7; 8 bases agree with TRBD2. Germline assignment: CDR1 MGHRA and CDR2 YSYEKL. The length of the CDR3 is 19 residues. J lost 6 bases, V lost 5 bases, and 24 bases had no gene match. The CDR3 DNA is TGCGCCAGCAGCTCCTTTGCATCCCAACCGGCTGGGCGGGGGGTCGAGCAGTACTTC. Translated: CASSSFASQPAGRGVEQYF.

The gene calls are TRBV9 and TRBJ2-5; 9 bases are a match to TRBD2. CDR1 SGDLS and CDR2 YYNGEE come from the germline V gene. This CDR3 spans 17 amino acids. V lost 0 bases and J lost 5; bases outside the gene matches: 11. The CDR3 DNA reads as TGTGCCAGCAGCGTAGATGGCGGGAGGGCCGCTTGGGAGACCCAGTACTTC. As protein: CASSVDGGRAAWETQYF.

The chain recombines TRBV27 with TRBJ2-7, with D unclear. The germline V gene encodes CDR1 MNHEY and CDR2 SMNVEV (reference sequence). This CDR3 region has 15 residues. Trimming shortened V by 5 bases and J by 3 bases, and 17 bases separated the two germline ends. Here the CDR3 DNA reads TGTGCCAGCAGTGGATACACGACTCAGAGCTACGAGCAGTACTTC. It specifies CASSGYTTQSYEQYF.

The chain combines TRBV7-2 with TRBJ2-4; D possibly corresponds to TRBD2 (6 bases). V was pared by 5 bases and J by 12 bases, with 20 bases between. Germline CDR1 reads SGHTA; CDR2 reads FQGNSA. CDR3 length equals 14 residues. For the CDR3, the DNA is TGTGCCAGCAGCCCCGCCGGGACTCTTAAGACTCAGTACTTC. Its protein product is CASSPAGTLKTQYF.

The chain combines TRBV19 with TRBJ1-2; D not resolved. Germline V gene data show CDR1 as LNHDA and CDR2 as SQIVND (reference sequence). The V end lost 3 bases, the J end lost 4 bases, and 9 bases lay between the germline ends. The CDR3 is 13 residues long. In nucleotides, the CDR3 is TGTGCCAGTAGTATGGGCAACGGCTATGGCTACACCTTC. This codes for CASSMGNGYGYTF.

As to this clone: This specimen includes other DNA sequences encoding the same CDR3. The V gene is TRBV7-2, the J gene TRBJ2-7, with D possibly matching TRBD2 (5 bases). Trimming shortened V by 0 bases and J by 2 bases, and 8 bases separated the two germline ends. The germline CDR1 and CDR2 sequences are SGHTA and FQGNSA. The CDR3 extends over 14 amino acids. The CDR3 here is CASSLAGAPYEQYF. The CDR3 DNA reads TGTGCCAGCAGCTTAGCGGGAGCGCCCTACGAGCAGTACTTC.

The gene calls are TRBV30 and TRBJ2-2, with 7 bases identical to TRBD1. This CDR3 is 14 amino acids long. Germline V CDR1 and CDR2: GTSNPN, SVGIG (reference sequence). The J segment lost 4 bases and the V segment lost 3 bases, leaving 5 bases of the junction unmatched. CDR3: CAWSRQGVTGELFF. CDR3 DNA: TGTGCCTGGAGCCGCCAGGGGGTCACCGGGGAGCTGTTTTTT. The variable domain in full, completed from reference TRBV30 and TRBJ2-2, reads SQTIHQWPATLVQPVGSPLSLECTVEGTSNPNLYWYRQAAGRGLQLLFYSVGIGQISSEVPQNLSASRPQDRQFILSSKKLLLSDSGFYLCAWSRQGVTGELFFGEGSRLTVL.

As concerns this clone: The junction shows a germline mismatch at one end, possibly a read error. The V call is TRBV3-1 (or the pseudogene TRBV3-2), the J call TRBJ1-3; 7 bases are shared with TRBD1. Germline CDR1 reads LGHDT; CDR2 reads YNNKEL (reference sequence). The CDR3 extends over 12 amino acids. The CDR3 DNA follows: TGTGCCAGCAGCCATGGGGACAGTTCTAGTCATTTT. Its translation: CASSHGDSSSHF.

This chain joins TRBV4-3 and TRBJ2-7; TRBD1 matches 8 bases. The CDR3 spans 14 residues. V lost 3 bases, J lost 6 bases, and 7 bases stayed unmatched. Germline V gives CDR1 LGHNA, CDR2 YSLEER. The CDR3: CASSHLDRETEQYF. CDR3 DNA sequence: TGCGCCAGCAGCCACTTGGACAGGGAGACCGAGCAGTACTTC.

The chain employs TRBV28 and TRBJ1-2, with D unresolved. The CDR3 sequence is 13 residues long. Germline V gives CDR1 MDHEN, CDR2 SYDVKM. The V and J ends lost 2 bases and 8 bases respectively, with 12 bases between them. CDR3 protein: CASSLAQSRGYTF. The CDR3 DNA reads TGTGCCAGCAGTTTAGCACAGTCGCGCGGCTACACCTTC.

The chain links TRBV3-1 (or the pseudogene TRBV3-2) to TRBJ2-1, with D uncertain. The CDR3 sequence is 14 residues long. Trimming removed 4 bases from V and 3 bases from J, with 10 bases in between. Germline V gene lookup returns CDR1 LGHDT and CDR2 YNNKEL (reference sequence). CDR3 coding DNA: TGTGCCAGCAGCCGGCGGCTGGTCTACAATGAGCAGTTCTTC. This sequence encodes CASSRRLVYNEQFF.

The chain links TRBV5-1 to TRBJ2-3, with D possibly being TRBD2 (5 bases). In germline, CDR1 is SGHRS, CDR2 YFSETQ. V gave up 0 bases and J gave up 5 bases, with 10 bases separating them. This CDR3 region has 14 residues. CDR3 DNA: TGCGCCAGCAGCTTGGTTCTAGCCCGAGATACGCAGTATTTT. This translates into CASSLVLARDTQYF.

In this sample, this clone turned up once. The chain has TRBV7-5 and TRBJ1-4; TRBD1, the table's D call, was not compared with the DNA. TRBV7-5 is classified as a pseudogene. The CDR3 sequence is 15 residues long. CDR3 nucleotides: TGTGTCAGAAGCCAGGGACAGGGCCCCAATGAAAAACTGTTTTTT. It specifies CVRSQGQGPNEKLFF.

This clone is a singleton in its sample. This chain connects TRBV9 to TRBJ2-2; 10 bases match TRBD2. The CDR3 is 17 residues long. Trimming removed 4 bases from V and 3 bases from J; junction bases left unmatched: 9. CDR1 and CDR2 from the germline V gene are SGDLS and YYNGEE. The CDR3 is CASSIPGTSEYTGELFF. CDR3 nucleotides: TGTGCCAGCAGCATACCCGGGACTAGCGAGTACACCGGGGAGCTGTTTTTT.